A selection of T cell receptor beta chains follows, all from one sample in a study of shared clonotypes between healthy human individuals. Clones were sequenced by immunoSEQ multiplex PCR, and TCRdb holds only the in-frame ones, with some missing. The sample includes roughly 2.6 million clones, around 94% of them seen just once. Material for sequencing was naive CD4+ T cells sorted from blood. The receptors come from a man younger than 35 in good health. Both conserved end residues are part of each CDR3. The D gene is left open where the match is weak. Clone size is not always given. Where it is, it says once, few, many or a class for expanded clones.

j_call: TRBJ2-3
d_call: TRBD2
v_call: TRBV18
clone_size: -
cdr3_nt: TGTGCCAGCTCACAGACTAGCGGGGGGCTCCCCGGGACAGATACGCAGTATTTT
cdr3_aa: CASSQTSGGLPGTDTQYF

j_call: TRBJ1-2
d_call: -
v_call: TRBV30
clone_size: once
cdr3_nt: TGTGCCTGGAGTATGTCGGTTGATGGCTACACCTTC
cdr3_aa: CAWSMSVDGYTF

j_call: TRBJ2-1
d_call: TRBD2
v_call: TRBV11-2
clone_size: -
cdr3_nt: TGTGCCAGCAGCTTAGGGGCTAGCGGGAGGGCCTCCTATATCAATGAGCAGTTCTTC
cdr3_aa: CASSLGASGRASYINEQFF

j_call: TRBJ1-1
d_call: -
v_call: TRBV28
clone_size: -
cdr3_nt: TGTGCCAGCAGTTTACCCGGGACCTTGGCTTTCTTT
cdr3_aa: CASSLPGTLAFF

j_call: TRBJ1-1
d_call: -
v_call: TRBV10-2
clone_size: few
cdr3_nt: TGCGCCAGCAGTGACCCGAACACTGAAGCTTTCTTT
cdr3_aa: CASSDPNTEAFF

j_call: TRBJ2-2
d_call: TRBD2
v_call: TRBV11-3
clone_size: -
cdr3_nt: TGTGCCAGCAGCTTAGCGGGGCGGGAGCTCACCGGGGAGCTGTTTTTT
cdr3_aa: CASSLAGRELTGELFF

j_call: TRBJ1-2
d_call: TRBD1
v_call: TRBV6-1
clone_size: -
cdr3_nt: TGTGCCAGCAATGAACAGGGGTACTATGGCTACACCTTC
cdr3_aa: CASNEQGYYGYTF

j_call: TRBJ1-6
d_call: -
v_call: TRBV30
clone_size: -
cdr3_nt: TGTGCCTGGAGTGTACCCCTCCAGGTTTTTAATTCACCCCTCCACTTT
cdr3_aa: CAWSVPLQVFNSPLHF

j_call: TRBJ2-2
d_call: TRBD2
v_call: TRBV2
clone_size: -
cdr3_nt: TGTGCCAGCCTCGGGGCGCTAGCGGGAGACACCGGGGAGCTGTTTTTT
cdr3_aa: CASLGALAGDTGELFF

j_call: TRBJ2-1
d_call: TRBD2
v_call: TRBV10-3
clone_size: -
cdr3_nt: TGTGCCATCAGTGGGACTAGCGGGGGCAATGAGCAGTTCTTC
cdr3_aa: CAISGTSGGNEQFF

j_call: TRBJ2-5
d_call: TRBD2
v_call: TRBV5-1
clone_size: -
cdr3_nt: TGCGCCAGCAGCTTTACTAGCGGGAGAAGTGAGACCCAGTACTTC
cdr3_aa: CASSFTSGRSETQYF

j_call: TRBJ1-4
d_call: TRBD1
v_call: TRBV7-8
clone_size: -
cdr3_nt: TGTGCCAGCAGCTTAGCCGGGAGATTTCCGGGACAGCCAAAGATTAATGAAAAACTGTTTTTT
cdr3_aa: CASSLAGRFPGQPKINEKLFF

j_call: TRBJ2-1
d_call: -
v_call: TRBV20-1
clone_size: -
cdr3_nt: TGCAGTGCTAGCCAGGGAGAGCAGTTCTTC
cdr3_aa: CSASQGEQFF

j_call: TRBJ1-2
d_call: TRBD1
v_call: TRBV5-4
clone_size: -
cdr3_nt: TGTGCCAGCAACCAGGGACAGAACTATGGCTACACCTTC
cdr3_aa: CASNQGQNYGYTF

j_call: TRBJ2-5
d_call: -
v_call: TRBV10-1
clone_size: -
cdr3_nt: TGCGCCAGCAGTCGAGCCTTGCAAGAGACCCAGTACTTC
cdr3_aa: CASSRALQETQYF

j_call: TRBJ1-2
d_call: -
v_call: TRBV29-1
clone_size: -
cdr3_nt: TGCAGCGTTGAAGATCTGAGGGGCGGGCTGGGCTACACCTTC
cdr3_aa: CSVEDLRGGLGYTF

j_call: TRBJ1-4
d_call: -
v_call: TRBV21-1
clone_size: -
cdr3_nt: TGTGCCAGCAGCACGACGGACAGGGTAGGATTGAAGATGATTTCTCAGATTAATGAAAAACTGTTTTTT
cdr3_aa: CASSTTDRVGLKMISQINEKLFF

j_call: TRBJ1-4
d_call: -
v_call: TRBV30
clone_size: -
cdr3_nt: TGTGCCTGGAGTGTACTAGGCAGCAATGAAAAACTGTTTTTT
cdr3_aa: CAWSVLGSNEKLFF